These T cell receptor beta chains were read from a single sample in a study of blood T cells in healthy people across ages. Using its own MiXCR run on the 5' RACE reads, TCRdb lists one record per CDR3 protein. The sample holds around 1.7 million distinct CDR3 sequences, 28% seen once. Input material: blood. These TCRs come from a woman aged 25 to 45 in good health. Both conserved end residues are part of each CDR3. A D gene is named only where the DNA matches it firmly. Some rows mark clone size as missing; the rest say once, few, many or name a class of expanded clone.

d_gene: TRBD1; j_gene: TRBJ1-5; abundance: -; len: 16; v_gene: TRBV20-1; CDR3nt: TGCAGTGCGGGGACAGGGGGCGCAAGCTTACGTCAGCCCCAGCATTTT; CDR3aa: CSAGTGGASLRQPQHF
d_gene: TRBD2; j_gene: TRBJ2-1; abundance: many; len: 16; v_gene: TRBV6-5; CDR3nt: TGTGCCAGCAGTTACTTGGCTAGCGGGAGGGTGTATGAGCAGTTCTTC; CDR3aa: CASSYLASGRVYEQFF
d_gene: -; j_gene: TRBJ1-1; abundance: few; len: 12; v_gene: TRBV29-1; CDR3nt: TGCAGCGGCAAGCAGGGTAACACTGAAGCTTTCTTT; CDR3aa: CSGKQGNTEAFF
d_gene: TRBD1; j_gene: TRBJ1-2; abundance: few; len: 15; v_gene: TRBV10-2; CDR3nt: TGCGCCAGCCTCCGACAGGGCGCGGGGGACTATGGCTACACCTTC; CDR3aa: CASLRQGAGDYGYTF
d_gene: -; j_gene: TRBJ1-2; abundance: -; len: 13; v_gene: TRBV20-1; CDR3nt: TGCAGTGCTAGAGATTCTTCCGGGGATGGCTACACCTTC; CDR3aa: CSARDSSGDGYTF
d_gene: TRBD2; j_gene: TRBJ2-1; abundance: many; len: 16; v_gene: TRBV29-1; CDR3nt: TGCAGCGCAATAGGGACTAGCGGGACCCCCTACAATGAGCAGTTCTTC; CDR3aa: CSAIGTSGTPYNEQFF
d_gene: -; j_gene: TRBJ2-1; abundance: few; len: 15; v_gene: TRBV12-3/TRBV12-4; CDR3nt: TGTGCCAGCAGGCAAGGAGATTTTTCCTACAATGAGCAGTTCTTC; CDR3aa: CASRQGDFSYNEQFF
d_gene: -; j_gene: TRBJ2-5; abundance: many; len: 15; v_gene: TRBV15; CDR3nt: TGTGCCACCAGCAGAGATGGCAGGGTGGAAGAGACCCAGTACTTC; CDR3aa: CATSRDGRVEETQYF
d_gene: -; j_gene: TRBJ1-3; abundance: few; len: 12; v_gene: TRBV7-9; CDR3nt: TGTGCCAGCAGCTTCGTCGGAAACACCATATATTTT; CDR3aa: CASSFVGNTIYF
d_gene: -; j_gene: TRBJ1-1; abundance: few; len: 13; v_gene: TRBV3-1; CDR3nt: TGTGCCAGCAGCACGGTTGGGGACACTGAAGCTTTCTTT; CDR3aa: CASSTVGDTEAFF
d_gene: TRBD2; j_gene: TRBJ2-3; abundance: many; len: 18; v_gene: TRBV7-9; CDR3nt: TGTGCCAGCAGCTTAGGAGCGGGGGGCGCTCCCGGCACAGATACGCAGTATTTT; CDR3aa: CASSLGAGGAPGTDTQYF
d_gene: -; j_gene: TRBJ1-4; abundance: -; len: 16; v_gene: TRBV2; CDR3nt: TGTGCCAGCAGTGAAGCGGCGGGCTTAACTAATGAAAAACTGTTTTTT; CDR3aa: CASSEAAGLTNEKLFF
d_gene: TRBD2; j_gene: TRBJ2-5; abundance: -; len: 10; v_gene: TRBV11-2; CDR3nt: TGTGCCGGCAGCGGGGATGAGCAGTACTTC; CDR3aa: CAGSGDEQYF
d_gene: -; j_gene: TRBJ2-1; abundance: few; len: 14; v_gene: TRBV6-5; CDR3nt: TGTGCCAGCAGTGCCACAGGGAGTCGGAATGAGCAGTTCTTC; CDR3aa: CASSATGSRNEQFF
d_gene: -; j_gene: TRBJ2-3; abundance: -; len: 13; v_gene: TRBV9; CDR3nt: TGTGCCAGCAGCGACGGAAGGGCAGATACGCAGTATTTT; CDR3aa: CASSDGRADTQYF
d_gene: -; j_gene: TRBJ2-7; abundance: few; len: 12; v_gene: TRBV2; CDR3nt: TGTGCCAGGACTAACAGCTCCTACGAGCAGTACTTC; CDR3aa: CARTNSSYEQYF
d_gene: -; j_gene: TRBJ2-3; abundance: -; len: 14; v_gene: TRBV24-1; CDR3nt: TGTGCCACCATGGGGAGACAGATCACAGATACGCAGTATTTT; CDR3aa: CATMGRQITDTQYF
d_gene: -; j_gene: TRBJ2-1; abundance: few; len: 13; v_gene: TRBV9; CDR3nt: TGTGCCAGCAGCGTAGGCGTCGGGCATGAGCAGTTCTTC; CDR3aa: CASSVGVGHEQFF
d_gene: TRBD2; j_gene: TRBJ2-5; abundance: -; len: 15; v_gene: TRBV4-1; CDR3nt: TGCGCCAGCAGCCAAGCGCGGGGGGGGAGGGAGACCCAGTACTTC; CDR3aa: CASSQARGGRETQYF
d_gene: -; j_gene: TRBJ2-1; abundance: many; len: 14; v_gene: TRBV29-1; CDR3nt: TGCAGCGTTCGACCCGAGAATAGGGACAATGAGCAGTTCTTC; CDR3aa: CSVRPENRDNEQFF
d_gene: -; j_gene: TRBJ1-6; abundance: -; len: 15; v_gene: TRBV20-1; CDR3nt: TGCAGTGCTAGCAAGGGGACTAACTATAATTCACCCCTCCACTTT; CDR3aa: CSASKGTNYNSPLHF
d_gene: TRBD1; j_gene: TRBJ1-1; abundance: -; len: 14; v_gene: TRBV2; CDR3nt: TGTGCCAGCAGCTCACAGGGGATGGGCACTGAAGCTTTCTTT; CDR3aa: CASSSQGMGTEAFF
d_gene: -; j_gene: TRBJ1-5; abundance: -; len: 12; v_gene: TRBV12-3/TRBV12-4; CDR3nt: TGTGCCAGCAGCTCGAACCGAGGGCCCCAGCATTTT; CDR3aa: CASSSNRGPQHF